This T cell receptor beta chain was observed in a study of blood T cell repertoires in COVID-19. Looking at the study overall: Samples came from the United States, Italy and Spain, spanning acute and convalescent COVID-19. Sources were T cells, B-cell-depleted T cells, or PBMCs; the material itself was cDNA or gDNA.

The germline gives CDR1 SGHAT, CDR2 FQDESV (reference sequence). The CDR3 runs to 15 residues. V lost 5 bases to trimming and J lost 0 bases, with 12 bases between them. Using immunoSEQ multiplex PCR, the repertoire was profiled, and TCRdb retains in-frame clones only, with some absent. The sample shows just under 85,000 clones, around 90% of them seen only once. The chain couples TRBV11-1 to TRBJ2-3; no definite D call. Sequences were obtained from peripheral blood. This receptor was obtained from an elderly man with active or convalescent COVID-19. The chain's CDR3 is CASSIRGSSTDTQYF. CDR3 bases: TGTGCCAGCAGCATCAGAGGATCTAGCACAGATACGCAGTATTTT.